This T cell receptor beta chain was sequenced during a study of post-analysis software for immune sequencing data. Study conclusions and caveats: Samples prepared in the same batch strongly co-clustered by F measure.

Regarding this clonotype: The antigen is not known.

Libraries were made from TCR beta cDNA, and they carried unique molecular identifiers. TCRdb recomputed calls from the PCR reads with MiXCR, one row per CDR3 protein. Among hundreds of thousands of distinct CDR3 sequences listed, roughly 45% were seen once. The sequence was collected from a girl between 5 and 17 years old with multiple sclerosis. The sequenced sample was blood.

The CDR3 protein is CASSLASGLAYNEQFF. The DNA of the CDR3 is TGCGCCAGCAGCTTGGCTAGCGGGTTAGCCTACAATGAGCAGTTCTTC. The chain couples TRBV5-1 to TRBJ2-1; 8 nucleotides line up with TRBD2. Germline CDR1 reads SGHRS; CDR2 reads YFSETQ. V shed 0 bases and J 2 bases; nucleotides not matched to a gene: 4. The CDR3 spans 16 residues.